The 16 T cell receptor beta chains listed next were all sequenced from one sample in a study of blood T cell repertoires in COVID-19. Profiling relied on immunoSEQ multiplex PCR, and the TCRdb table lists in-frame clones only, not all of them. The sample shows 120,000 to 150,000 clones, roughly 80% of them seen only once. The sample consisted of PBMCs or T cells enriched from blood (not recorded which). These receptors all stem from a woman in her forties who had recovered from COVID-19.

The chain is built from TRBV7-6 and TRBJ1-1; TRBD1 aligns across 8 bases. The CDR3 contains 16 residues. The ends lost 4 bases at V and 0 bases at J; junction bases unmatched: 7. The germline gives CDR1 SGHVS, CDR2 FNYEAQ. CDR3: CASSWTGQTMNTEAFF. CDR3 DNA sequence: TGTGCCAGCAGCTGGACAGGGCAGACGATGAACACTGAAGCTTTCTTT.

This chain connects TRBV27 to TRBJ2-7, with D tentatively TRBD1 (6 bases). V lost 4 bases and J lost 3, with 10 bases in between. Germline values: CDR1 MNHEY, CDR2 SMNVEV (reference sequence). This CDR3 has 13 amino acids. CDR3 in DNA: TGTGCCAGCAGTTCCAGGGGCTACTACGAGCAGTACTTC. Its protein is CASSSRGYYEQYF.

This clone was seen a handful of times. V is TRBV20-1 and J is TRBJ2-3; D not certain. This CDR3 has 11 amino acids. Trimming left V 5 bases short and J 5 bases short, with 8 bases between. Germline V gives CDR1 DFQATT, CDR2 SNEGSKA (reference sequence). The CDR3 nucleotides are TGCAGTGCTTTATTAATAGATACGCAGTATTTT. Encoded protein: CSALLIDTQYF.

The rearrangement joins TRBV30 to TRBJ1-5, with 9 bases that match TRBD1. The CDR3 totals 15 residues. J lost 6 bases, V lost 5 bases, and 11 bases had no gene match. The germline V gene has CDR1 GTSNPN and CDR2 SVGIG (reference sequence). The CDR3 DNA reads TGTGCCTGGTCTCCGGGACAGGGTTTACCTCAGCCCCAGCATTTT. Amino acid sequence: CAWSPGQGLPQPQHF.

The rearrangement joins TRBV5-8 to TRBJ2-3; D is unresolved. The V end was cut by 1 base, the J end by 0 bases, with 6 bases between. Looked up from germline, CDR1 is SGHTS and CDR2 is YDEGEE. The CDR3 runs to 14 residues. This CDR3 is CASSLQQSTDTQYF. DNA of the CDR3: TGTGCCAGCAGCTTGCAACAGAGCACAGATACGCAGTATTTT.

The chain uses TRBV7-3 and TRBJ2-1, with 8 bases lining up with TRBD2. The CDR3 is made up of 15 amino acids. Germline V gives CDR1 SGHTA, CDR2 FQGTGA. The junction had 12 bases not matched to a gene; V was cut back by 5 bases and J by 9 bases. The DNA of the CDR3 is TGTGCCAGCAGCCGTCGAGCGGGAGAAGGGCTTGAGCAGTTCTTC. Translating it yields CASSRRAGEGLEQFF.

The rearrangement uses TRBV5-8 and TRBJ2-7; the match to TRBD2 covers 14 bases. CDR1 SGHTS and CDR2 YDEGEE come from the germline V gene. The CDR3 contains 19 residues. V lost 2 bases and J lost 0; bases outside the gene matches: 10. The CDR3 DNA follows: TGTGCCAGCAGCTTCGGACTAGCGGGGGGACTCCGTGCCTCCTACGAGCAGTACTTC. It codes for CASSFGLAGGLRASYEQYF.

V gene TRBV5-1 combines with J gene TRBJ2-1; TRBD1 is a possible D gene (6 bases). CDR1 and CDR2 from the germline V gene are SGHRS and YFSETQ. The CDR3 is 17 amino acids. The germline V and J ends were trimmed by 2 bases and 3 bases, with 18 bases remaining between them. The DNA for the CDR3 is TGCGCCAGCAGCTTTGGTTTGTGGGACACTAACTACAATGAGCAGTTCTTC. Translating it yields CASSFGLWDTNYNEQFF.

The chain combines TRBV2 with TRBJ1-2, with a weak D call TRBD1 (6 bases). The V gene lost 6 bases and the J gene lost 2 bases, with 13 bases spanning the gap. Germline CDR1 reads SNHLY; CDR2 reads FYNNEI. There are 14 residues in the CDR3. The CDR3 spells CASRGGPLNYGYTF. DNA of the CDR3: TGTGCCAGCAGAGGGGGTCCCCTCAACTATGGCTACACCTTC.

The chain has TRBV4-1 and TRBJ2-1; 10 positions agree with TRBD2. The trim removed 4 bases at V and 4 bases at J, leaving 7 bases unmatched. The CDR3 runs to 16 residues. CDR1 is MGHRA, CDR2 YSYEKL, per germline. DNA for the CDR3: TGCGCCAGCAGCCGGGTTTCAGCGGGAGGGTACAATGAGCAGTTCTTC. Amino acids: CASSRVSAGGYNEQFF.

This rearrangement joins TRBV29-1 to TRBJ1-5; 7 nucleotides align to TRBD1. Germline-derived CDR1 and CDR2 are SQVTM and ANQGSEA. Losses at the gene ends were 7 bases for V and 0 bases for J; bases not matched to a gene: 12. The CDR3 covers 16 residues. This chain's CDR3 is CSGSLPGQYSNQPQHF. CDR3 nucleotide sequence: TGCAGCGGCTCACTCCCGGGACAGTATAGCAATCAGCCCCAGCATTTT.

J is TRBJ2-1 and V is TRBV19; a possible D gene is TRBD1 (5 bases). V was shortened by 6 bases and J by 5 bases, with 5 bases between the two germline ends. The CDR3 totals 11 residues. The V gene's germline CDR1 is LNHDA and CDR2 SQIVND (reference sequence). The CDR3 is CASRQDNEQFF. In DNA form, the CDR3 reads TGTGCCAGTAGACAGGACAATGAGCAGTTCTTC. Filled out from reference TRBV19 and TRBJ2-1, the complete variable domain reads DGGITQSPKYLFRKEGQNVTLSCEQNLNHDAMYWYRQDPGQGLRLIYYSQIVNDFQKGDIAEGYSVSREKKESFPLTVTSAQKNPTAFYLCASRQDNEQFFGPGTRLTVL.

The J gene is TRBJ2-2, the V gene TRBV19, with TRBD2 identical over 10 bases. Trimming cost V 3 bases and J 5 bases; bases outside gene matches: 6. Per germline, CDR1 LNHDA and CDR2 SQIVND (reference sequence). CDR3 size: 16 residues. CDR3 amino acids: CASSMLAGEGTGELFF. CDR3 DNA sequence: TGTGCCAGTAGTATGCTAGCGGGAGAGGGGACCGGGGAGCTGTTTTTT.

The chain employs TRBV6-1 and TRBJ2-3; TRBD1 is a possible D gene (5 bases). Germline V lookup: CDR1 MNHNS, CDR2 SASEGT. CDR3 size: 14 residues. Trimming stripped 6 bases from V and 2 bases from J, with 12 bases between. CDR3 amino acids: CASSLQDNTDTQYF. DNA for the CDR3: TGTGCCAGCAGCCTTCAGGACAACACAGATACGCAGTATTTT.

The chain employs TRBV30 and TRBJ1-1; D ambiguous. The CDR3 consists of 17 residues. From germline, CDR1 is GTSNPN and CDR2 SVGIG (reference sequence). Trimming stripped 3 bases from V and 1 base from J, with 21 bases between. The chain's CDR3 is CAWSAVFFGIENTEAFF. Written as DNA, the CDR3 is TGTGCCTGGAGCGCCGTCTTTTTTGGTATAGAGAACACTGAAGCTTTCTTT.

With regard to this clone: It is unclear where the CDR3 begins or ends on the DNA, so no DNA is shown, and the CDR3 is as TCRdb lists it. V is TRBV4-2 and J is TRBJ2-1; the D segment call TRBD2 is taken from the table without a DNA check. The CDR3 adds up to 14 amino acids, both ends counted. The germline V gene has CDR1 LGHNA and CDR2 YNFKEQ. The CDR3 loop is CASSQAVAGGTGFF.